This T cell receptor beta chain stems from a study of blood T cell repertoires in COVID-19. Assay used: immunoSEQ multiplex PCR; TCRdb lists only in-frame clones, some missing. Here the sample spans about 200,000 clones, approximately 90% being singletons. Germline V gene sequence: CDR1 SGHRS, CDR2 YFSETQ. With 3 bases clipped from V and 4 bases from J, the junction kept 9 bases outside the gene matches. The CDR3 has 15 residues. The V gene is TRBV5-1, the J gene TRBJ2-5; TRBD1 matches at 7 bases. The specimen was peripheral blood. This TCR was recovered from a man aged 35 to 55 with acute or convalescent COVID-19. CDR3 DNA sequence: TGCGCCAGCAGCTCCCGACAGGGTAGCCCAGAGACCCAGTACTTC. It translates to CASSSRQGSPETQYF.